This entry lists 14 T cell receptor beta chains sequenced from one sample in a study of blood T cells in healthy people across ages. It was with a sample-barcoded 5' primer and a J-beta primer mix that a second PCR of roughly 7 to 12 cycles was run. Using its own MiXCR run on the 5' RACE reads, TCRdb lists one record per CDR3 protein. The table records about 940,000 distinct CDR3 sequences, roughly 52% of them present only once. Sequencing used blood. The receptors shown here come from a man between 25 and 39 years old in good health.

The sample holds one count of this clonotype. The genes are TRBV7-9 and TRBJ2-1, with D possibly matching TRBD1 (5 bases). The ends were cut back, 5 bases at V and 13 bases at J, with 18 bases in the middle. CDR3 length equals 13 residues. Germline V CDR1 and CDR2: SEHNR, FQNEAQ (reference sequence). CDR3 in DNA: TGTGCCAGCAGCGCGACAGTCGAAGAGACCCAGTTCTTC. Translation gives CASSATVEETQFF.

This clonotype was observed a handful of times. The chain couples TRBV30 to TRBJ1-2; D is uncertain. The ends were cut back, 4 bases at V and 2 bases at J, with 11 bases in the middle. CDR1 and CDR2 from the germline V gene are GTSNPN and SVGIG (reference sequence). This CDR3 is built from 13 residues. CDR3 loop: CAWTPEGNYGYTF. CDR3 nucleotide sequence: TGTGCCTGGACCCCGGAGGGAAACTATGGCTACACCTTC. Based on the CDR3 plus reference TRBV30 and TRBJ1-2, the full variable domain is SQTIHQWPATLVQPVGSPLSLECTVEGTSNPNLYWYRQAAGRGLQLLFYSVGIGQISSEVPQNLSASRPQDRQFILSSKKLLLSDSGFYLCAWTPEGNYGYTFGSGTRLTVV.

The chain employs TRBV7-2 and TRBJ1-1, with 7 bases identical to TRBD1. In germline, CDR1 is SGHTA, CDR2 FQGNSA. With V trimmed by 5 bases and J by 10 bases, 22 bases remained unmatched. There are 17 residues in the CDR3. CDR3 coding DNA: TGTGCCAGCAGCACCCACAGGGGAGAGATGAAGGGGTGGGGAGCTTTCTTT. Protein: CASSTHRGEMKGWGAFF.

There are many counts of this clonotype. This chain uses TRBV5-1 with TRBJ2-5, with 10 bases aligning to TRBD1. CDR3 size: 16 residues. Looked up from germline, CDR1 is SGHRS and CDR2 is YFSETQ. V dropped 2 bases and J dropped 2; count of bases not matched to a gene: 6. CDR3 nucleotides: TGCGCCAGCAGCTTTACTCCGGGACAGGGGCAAGAGACCCAGTACTTC. Its translation: CASSFTPGQGQETQYF. Full variable domain (rest looked up from reference TRBV5-1 and TRBJ2-5): KAGVTQTPRYLIKTRGQQVTLSCSPISGHRSVSWYQQTPGQGLQFLFEYFSETQRNKGNFPGRFSGRQFSNSRSEMNVSTLELGDSALYLCASSFTPGQGQETQYFGPGTRLLVL.

The genes are TRBV3-1 and TRBJ2-5, with D perhaps TRBD1 or TRBD2 (5 bases each). The CDR3 contains 15 residues. V was trimmed by 2 bases and J by 7 bases, leaving 17 bases between them. Germline loops: CDR1 LGHDT, CDR2 YNNKEL (reference sequence). CDR3 nucleotide sequence: TGTGCCAGCAGCCAAAGCCAGGGTGGCGGAGGGACCCAGTACTTC. Its translation is CASSQSQGGGGTQYF.

This chain joins TRBV28 and TRBJ2-1, with TRBD1 matching 7 bases. The CDR3 extends over 14 amino acids. The germline V gene encodes CDR1 MDHEN and CDR2 SYDVKM. After removal of 2 bases from V and 6 bases from J, the junction contained 4 bases not matched to a gene. CDR3 loop: CASSLIRGLNEQFF. CDR3 nucleotides: TGTGCCAGCAGTTTAATAAGGGGGCTCAATGAGCAGTTCTTC.

The rearrangement joins TRBV12-3 or TRBV12-4 to TRBJ1-1; D gene unclear. This CDR3 contains 14 residues. V lost 3 bases to trimming and J lost 0 bases, with 8 bases between them. The CDR3, as DNA: TGTGCCAGCAGTTTTGGCTCCTTGAACACTGAAGCTTTCTTT. Protein: CASSFGSLNTEAFF.

There are many counts of this clonotype. This chain uses TRBV12-3 or TRBV12-4 with TRBJ1-1; D remains unclear. This CDR3 has 13 residues. The ends were cut back, 2 bases at V and 1 base at J, with 5 bases in the middle. In DNA form, the CDR3 reads TGTGCCAGCAGTTTAAAAGGGAACACTGAAGCTTTCTTT. This gives the protein CASSLKGNTEAFF.

The chain carries TRBV20-1 and TRBJ1-2, with a weak D call TRBD1 (5 bases). The CDR3 is made up of 14 amino acids. Germline V lookup: CDR1 DFQATT, CDR2 SNEGSKA (reference sequence). Trimming left V 6 bases short and J 3 bases short, with 17 bases between. The CDR3 bases are TGCAGTGCCACCCCCGGGGCAGGCCACTATGGCTACACCTTC. Its translation: CSATPGAGHYGYTF.

Concerning this clonotype: Germline and junction disagree at one end, which may indicate a read error. The gene calls are TRBV6-2 or TRBV6-3 and TRBJ2-3; 9 nucleotides line up with TRBD2. Germline loops: CDR1 MNHEY, CDR2 SVGEGT. The CDR3 extends over 15 amino acids. DNA for the CDR3: TGTGCCAGCGGTTACGGCGGGGGGGCGACAGATACGCAGTATTTT. Translation gives CASGYGGGATDTQYF.

The chain couples TRBV29-1 to TRBJ2-5; D unresolved. Near its end, the DNA agrees better with TRBJ2-7, so the J call may be wrong. Germline V gene lookup returns CDR1 SQVTM and CDR2 ANQGSEA. This CDR3 comprises 10 residues. CDR3 amino acids: CSVKEIEQYF. CDR3 nucleotide sequence: TGCAGCGTAAAGGAGATCGAGCAGTACTTC.

This clonotype was seen a few times. The genes are TRBV7-2 and TRBJ1-1; 7 nucleotides line up with TRBD1. The germline CDR1 and CDR2 sequences are SGHTA and FQGNSA. CDR3 length: 16 residues. The V segment lost 5 bases and the J segment 0 bases; nucleotides outside the gene matches: 9. Here the CDR3 reads CASSRTTGRMNTEAFF. CDR3 sequence (DNA): TGTGCCAGCAGCCGAACGACAGGGCGCATGAACACTGAAGCTTTCTTT.

This clonotype has a handful of counts. The chain is built from TRBV4-1 and TRBJ2-5; 13 bases fit TRBD2. Per the germline V gene, CDR1 is MGHRA and CDR2 is YSYEKL. The junction had 7 bases not matched to a gene; V was cut back by 1 base and J by 2 bases. The CDR3 extends over 18 amino acids. CDR3 sequence: CASSQVLGLAGEQETQYF. The DNA for the CDR3 is TGCGCCAGCAGCCAAGTCCTCGGACTAGCGGGGGAACAAGAGACCCAGTACTTC.

Note on this clonotype: A much larger clone is a single base away; this may be a read error. The chain uses TRBV14 and TRBJ1-2; TRBD1 matches 8 bases. The V gene end was trimmed by 4 bases and the J gene end by 9 bases; junction bases not matched to a gene: 7. CDR1 is SGHDN, CDR2 FVKESK, per germline. The CDR3 is 13 residues long. CDR3 loop: CASSLTGAYSYTF. In DNA form, the CDR3 reads TGTGCCAGCAGCCTGACAGGGGCTTATAGCTACACCTTC.